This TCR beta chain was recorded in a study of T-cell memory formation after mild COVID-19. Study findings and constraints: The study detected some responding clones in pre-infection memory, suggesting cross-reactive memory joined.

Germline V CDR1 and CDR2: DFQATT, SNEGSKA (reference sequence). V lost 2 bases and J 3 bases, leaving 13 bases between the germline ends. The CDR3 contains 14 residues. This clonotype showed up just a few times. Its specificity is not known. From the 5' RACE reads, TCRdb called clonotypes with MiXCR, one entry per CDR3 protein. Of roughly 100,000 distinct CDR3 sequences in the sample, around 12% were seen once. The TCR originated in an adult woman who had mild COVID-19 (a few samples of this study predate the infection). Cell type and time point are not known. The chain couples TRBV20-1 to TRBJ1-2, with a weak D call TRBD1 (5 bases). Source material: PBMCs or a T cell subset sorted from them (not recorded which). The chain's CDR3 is CSARYKGYDYGYTF. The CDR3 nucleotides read TGCAGTGCTAGATACAAGGGGTACGACTATGGCTACACCTTC.